This is a list of T cell receptor beta chains from one sample in a study of blood T cells in healthy people across ages. Using its own MiXCR run on the 5' RACE reads, TCRdb lists one record per CDR3 protein. The top ten clones hold 6.5% to 8.5% of a sample with some 1.5 million distinct CDR3 sequences, approximately 28% of them seen once. The sample consisted of blood. The source of these receptors is a woman aged 25 to 39 in good health. CDR3s leave out the opening cysteine and the closing phenylalanine or tryptophan. Fields, in order: J gene, V gene, CDR3 protein.

TRBJ2-3,TRBV7-6,ASSLGREWIPLVDTQY
TRBJ2-2,TRBV6-2/TRBV6-3,ASSYSFVGNTGELF
TRBJ1-1,TRBV6-6,ASSYSGTEGTEAF
TRBJ2-7,TRBV2,ASSEGMEAPPYEQY
TRBJ2-6,TRBV5-1,ASEPVGNGANVLT
TRBJ2-1,TRBV7-2,ASSSKPPGLAAHEQF
TRBJ2-1,TRBV7-2,ASTPPLAYNEQF
TRBJ2-3,TRBV18,ASSPNTGGGADTQY
TRBJ2-7,TRBV14,ASSQEAGASYEQY
TRBJ2-1,TRBV27,ASSSRMGVEF
TRBJ1-2,TRBV28,ASFPTGDYGYT
TRBJ2-2,TRBV12-3/TRBV12-4,ASSQQGRNTGELF
TRBJ1-1,TRBV5-1,ASSLATGGVTEAF
TRBJ2-2,TRBV12-3/TRBV12-4,ASSIKAGSTGELF
TRBJ2-3,TRBV6-1,ASGAGWGLTTDTDTQY
TRBJ2-6,TRBV19,ASSILGVGANVLT
TRBJ1-1,TRBV12-3/TRBV12-4,ASSPGFTEAF
TRBJ2-1,TRBV9,ASRESGTLSSYEQF
TRBJ2-3,TRBV7-3,ANKSGGGTDTQY
TRBJ1-3,TRBV11-2,ASRPGTGGNTIY
TRBJ2-5,TRBV20-1,SARGGSVEETQY
TRBJ2-7,TRBV20-1,SAGGLAGGREQY
TRBJ1-5,TRBV20-1,SARVPGPTINSNQPQH
TRBJ2-7,TRBV15,ATSRDVAGQAYEQY
TRBJ1-3,TRBV2,ASSVPGSDTIY
TRBJ2-1,TRBV14,ASTITAGGNDEQI
TRBJ2-7,TRBV18,ASSPTLRQTPAYEQY
TRBJ2-1,TRBV19,ASSTTGGVSSYNEQF
TRBJ2-1,TRBV28,ASGLHPEGQF
TRBJ2-5,TRBV5-1,ASSFTGTGLRETQY
TRBJ2-7,TRBV5-1,ASSSDRALMYEQY
TRBJ2-7,TRBV27,ARRRDGPYEQY
TRBJ2-1,TRBV20-1,SARGVGLAGRRSYNEQF
TRBJ2-1,TRBV7-9,ASSSARDTNNEQF
TRBJ1-5,TRBV24-1,ATSDPEPQGDRQPQH
TRBJ2-1,TRBV24-1,ATSDFASTDEQF
TRBJ1-2,TRBV28,ASRPWGTGENGYT
TRBJ1-2,TRBV29-1,SVAPGLYGYT
TRBJ2-4,TRBV28,AIKGEIAKNIQY
TRBJ2-1,TRBV27,ASSRSGTSGDKGQF
TRBJ2-2,TRBV5-1,ASSLEQPTGELF
.,TRBV7-2,ASSYTETPGYEQY
TRBJ2-1,TRBV6-6,ASTGIALLSYNEQF
TRBJ1-1,TRBV25-1,ASRDSWWVTEAF
TRBJ1-2,TRBV7-2,ASSLESGVGYGYT
TRBJ2-1,TRBV29-1,SVVGGSRDEQF
TRBJ2-7,TRBV27,ASSFGLAGGIYEQY
TRBJ2-7,TRBV9,ASSVGVGAYEQY
TRBJ2-7,TRBV20-1,SARDPRDSPYEQY
TRBJ1-2,TRBV12-3/TRBV12-4,ASSQNPEARYGYT
TRBJ2-3,TRBV12-5,ASGRGGSFTDTQY